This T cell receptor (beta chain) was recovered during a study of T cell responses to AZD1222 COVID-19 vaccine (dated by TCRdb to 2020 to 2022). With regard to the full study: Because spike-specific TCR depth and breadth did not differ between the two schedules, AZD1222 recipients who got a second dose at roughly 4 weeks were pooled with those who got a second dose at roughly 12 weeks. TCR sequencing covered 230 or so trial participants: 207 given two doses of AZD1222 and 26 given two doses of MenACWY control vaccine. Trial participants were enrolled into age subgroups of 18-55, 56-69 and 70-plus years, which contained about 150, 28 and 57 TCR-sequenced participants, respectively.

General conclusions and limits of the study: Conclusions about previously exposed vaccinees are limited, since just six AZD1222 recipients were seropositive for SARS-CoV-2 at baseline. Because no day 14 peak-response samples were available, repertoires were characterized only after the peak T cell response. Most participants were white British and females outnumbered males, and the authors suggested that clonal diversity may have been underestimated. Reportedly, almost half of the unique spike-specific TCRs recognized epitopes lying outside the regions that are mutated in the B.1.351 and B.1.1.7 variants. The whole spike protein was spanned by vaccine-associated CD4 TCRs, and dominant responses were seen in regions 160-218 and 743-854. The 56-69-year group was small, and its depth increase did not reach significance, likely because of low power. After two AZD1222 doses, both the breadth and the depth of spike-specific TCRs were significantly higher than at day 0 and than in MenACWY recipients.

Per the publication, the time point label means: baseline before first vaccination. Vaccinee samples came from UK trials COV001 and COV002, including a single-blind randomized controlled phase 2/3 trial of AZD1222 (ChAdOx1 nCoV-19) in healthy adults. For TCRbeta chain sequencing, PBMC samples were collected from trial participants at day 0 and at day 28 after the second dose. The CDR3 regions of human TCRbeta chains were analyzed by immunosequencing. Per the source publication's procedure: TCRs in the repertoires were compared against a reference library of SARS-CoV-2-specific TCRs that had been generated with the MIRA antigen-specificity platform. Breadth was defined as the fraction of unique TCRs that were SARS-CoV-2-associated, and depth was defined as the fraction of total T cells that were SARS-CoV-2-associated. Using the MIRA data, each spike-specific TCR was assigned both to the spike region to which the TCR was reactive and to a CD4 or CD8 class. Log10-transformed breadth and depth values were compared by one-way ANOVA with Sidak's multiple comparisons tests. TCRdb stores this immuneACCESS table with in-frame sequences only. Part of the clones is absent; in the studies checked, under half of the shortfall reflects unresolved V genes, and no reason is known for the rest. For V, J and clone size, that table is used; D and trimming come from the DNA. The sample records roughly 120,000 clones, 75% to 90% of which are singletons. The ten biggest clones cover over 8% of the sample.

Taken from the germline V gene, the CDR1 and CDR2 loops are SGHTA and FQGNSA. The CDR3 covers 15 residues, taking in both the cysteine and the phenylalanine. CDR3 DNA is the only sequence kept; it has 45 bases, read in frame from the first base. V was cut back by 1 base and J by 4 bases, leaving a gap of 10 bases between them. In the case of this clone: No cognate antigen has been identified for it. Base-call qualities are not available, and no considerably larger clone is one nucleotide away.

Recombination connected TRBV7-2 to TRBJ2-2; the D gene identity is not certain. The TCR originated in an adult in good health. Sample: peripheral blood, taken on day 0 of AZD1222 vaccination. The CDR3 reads CASSLGPMVTGELFF. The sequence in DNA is TGTGCCAGCAGCTTAGGCCCCATGGTCACCGGGGAGCTGTTTTTT.